This T cell receptor beta chain was documented in a study of T cell repertoires in cytomegalovirus infection. As for the study in general: CMV epitopes in the study were HLA-C-restricted (recently identified) and HLA-B-restricted (well studied). Evidence of both CMV infection and a matching HLA type came from public TCR beta signatures. Notes on the study in general: Public TCR beta family frequency separated CMV-and-HLA carriers, including in an independent cohort. HLA-C-restricted CMV-specific TCR beta clonotypes were dominant in the ex vivo response.

This CDR3 comprises 19 residues. Trimming pared 4 bases from V and 1 base from J, leaving 27 bases between. CDR1 and CDR2 (germline): DFQATT, SNEGSKA (reference sequence). TCRdb passed the reads through MiXCR, listing each CDR3 protein once. The sample lists hundreds of thousands of distinct CDR3 sequences; around 30% were seen once. In the case of this clonotype: Its target is not known.

The source material was cultured CD8+ T cells from PBMCs, sampled from culture after CMV antigen stimulation. The V gene is TRBV20-1, the J gene TRBJ2-3, with D maybe TRBD1 (8 bases). This sequence originates from a human donor in good health (CMV status not recorded). Some clones in this sample may be carry-over from other donors' samples. This chain's CDR3 is CSATNQGAGESGGTDTQYF. The DNA of the CDR3 is TGCAGTGCTACCAACCAGGGGGCGGGGGAGTCGGGGGGCACAGATACGCAGTATTTT.